These T cell receptor beta chains were read from a single sample in a study of identical twins. MiXCR, applied by TCRdb to the 5' RACE reads, yields one record per CDR3 protein. The sample records 600,000 to 850,000 distinct CDR3 sequences, around a sixth being singletons. Another study also made use of these data, one on T cells expressing NK-cell markers.

Sequencing input: PBMCs. The receptors were sampled from a woman between 18 and 29 years old in good health. CDR3s include the opening cysteine and the closing phenylalanine or tryptophan. The D gene is left open where the match is weak. Expanded clones get a size class; other rows say once, few or many, or leave the size out.

j_call cdr3_length clone_size v_call d_call cdr3_nt cdr3_aa
TRBJ2-7 13 few TRBV29-1 TRBD2 TGCAGTACCAGCGGGGGGCCATCCTACGAGCAGTACTTC CSTSGGPSYEQYF
TRBJ1-4 16 many TRBV5-5 NA TGTGCCAGCAGCTCTTACTCCGACGGGAGGCGTGAAAAACTGTTTTTT CASSSYSDGRREKLFF
TRBJ2-1 14 NA TRBV18 NA TGTGCCAGCTCACCACCAAGTAAGGGGAGAGAGCAGTTCTTC CASSPPSKGREQFF
TRBJ2-3 15 NA TRBV4-3 NA TGCGCCAGCAGCCAGGACTGGGCCCCAGGTGATACGCAGTATTTT CASSQDWAPGDTQYF
TRBJ2-4 15 NA TRBV18 NA TGTGCCAGCTCACCACCAGGGGCGCCCAAAAACATTCAGTACTTC CASSPPGAPKNIQYF
TRBJ2-2 14 few TRBV5-1 NA TGCGCCAGCAGCTTCGGCGCAGGGTCCGGGGAGCTGTTTTTT CASSFGAGSGELFF
TRBJ2-1 13 many TRBV29-1 TRBD2 TGCAGCTCCAAGCGGGGCTCCTACAATGAGCAGTTCTTC CSSKRGSYNEQFF
TRBJ2-1 14 few TRBV18 TRBD2 TGTGCCAGCTCACCGGGACTAGGGAACAATGAGCAGTTCTTC CASSPGLGNNEQFF
TRBJ2-3 18 NA TRBV3-1 TRBD1 TGTGCCAGCAGCCAAGATCCTACAGGGGGCGGAGGCACAGATACGCAGTATTTT CASSQDPTGGGGTDTQYF
TRBJ2-2 13 NA TRBV20-1 TRBD2 TGCAGTGGCCTCGGGGGGGCGACCGGGGAGCTGTTTTTT CSGLGGATGELFF
TRBJ2-7 16 NA TRBV11-3 NA TGTGCCAGCAGCGGGTTCCAGGTACCGGGTTCCTACGAGCAGTACTTC CASSGFQVPGSYEQYF
TRBJ1-5 15 NA TRBV4-3 NA TGCGCCAGCAGCCAAGATCTTCTCCACAATCAGCCCCAGCATTTT CASSQDLLHNQPQHF
TRBJ2-7 17 NA TRBV5-5 TRBD2 TGTGCCAGCAGCGCCCGACTAGCGGGAGGGGGCCCCTACGAGCAGTACTTC CASSARLAGGGPYEQYF
TRBJ2-7 15 few TRBV10-3 NA TGTGCCATCAGTGAGTCTAGTGAGGGACACCACGAGCAGTACTTC CAISESSEGHHEQYF
TRBJ2-2 15 NA TRBV20-1 NA TGCAGTGCTACCCCTGGTGCGACGCCGACCGGGGAGCTGTTTTTT CSATPGATPTGELFF
TRBJ2-1 9 NA TRBV29-1 NA TGCAGCGGATCAAAAGAGCAGTTCTTC CSGSKEQFF
TRBJ1-6 12 few TRBV19 NA TGTGCCAGTAGTATGGGGAGTCCACCCCTCCACTTT CASSMGSPPLHF
TRBJ2-1 15 NA TRBV6-1 NA TGTGCCAGCAGAATCCGGGACCGGGGACGACTTGAGCAGTTCTTC CASRIRDRGRLEQFF
TRBJ2-5 15 NA TRBV6-5 TRBD2 TGTGCCAGCAGTTACTCCGGGACTAGGGGGGAGACCCAGTACTTC CASSYSGTRGETQYF
TRBJ2-7 14 few TRBV9 TRBD1 TGTGCCAGCAGCGCGGACAGGGAGTTTGGGGAGCAGTACTTC CASSADREFGEQYF